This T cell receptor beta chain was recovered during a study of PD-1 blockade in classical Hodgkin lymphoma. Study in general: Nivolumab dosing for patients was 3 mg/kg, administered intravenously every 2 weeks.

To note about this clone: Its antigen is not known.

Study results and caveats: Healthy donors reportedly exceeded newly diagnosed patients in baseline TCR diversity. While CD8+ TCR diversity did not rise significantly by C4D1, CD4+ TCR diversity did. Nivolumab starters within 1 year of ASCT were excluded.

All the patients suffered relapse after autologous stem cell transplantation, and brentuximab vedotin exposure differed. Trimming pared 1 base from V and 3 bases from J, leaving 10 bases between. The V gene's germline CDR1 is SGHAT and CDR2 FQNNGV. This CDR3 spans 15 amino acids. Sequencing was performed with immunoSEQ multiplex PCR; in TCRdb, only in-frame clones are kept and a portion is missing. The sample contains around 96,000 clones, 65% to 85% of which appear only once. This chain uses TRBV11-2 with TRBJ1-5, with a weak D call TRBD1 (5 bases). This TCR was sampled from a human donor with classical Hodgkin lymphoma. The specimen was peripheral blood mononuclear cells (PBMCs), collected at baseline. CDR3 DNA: TGTGCCAGCAGCTTAGGGACATCTCCCAATCAGCCCCAGCATTTT. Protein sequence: CASSLGTSPNQPQHF.